The 14 T cell receptor beta chains given below trace back to one sample, sequenced in a study of blood T cell repertoires in COVID-19. Repertoires were generated with immunoSEQ multiplex PCR, while TCRdb's copy carries only in-frame clones and drops some. The sample carries some 130,000 clones, 70% to 85% recorded once. The sample was peripheral blood. These receptors originate from a man between 60 and 70 years old who had recovered from COVID-19.

This chain links TRBV4-3 with TRBJ1-6; the match to TRBD1 covers 8 bases. Trimming at V came to 6 bases and at J to 5 bases, leaving 9 bases not matched to a gene. From germline, CDR1 is LGHNA and CDR2 YSLEER. The CDR3 has 16 residues. CDR3: CASSRDRRPNNSPLHF. DNA of the CDR3: TGCGCCAGCAGTAGGGACAGGCGGCCAAATAATTCACCCCTCCACTTT.

V is TRBV10-3 and J is TRBJ2-2, with TRBD2 matching over 12 bases. This CDR3 is built from 18 residues. Germline loops: CDR1 ENHRY, CDR2 SYGVKD. With 5 bases clipped from V and 4 bases from J, the junction kept 11 bases outside the gene matches. The CDR3 region has the DNA TGTGCCATCAGTCAGGGAGGACTAGCGGGGCCCGGCACCGGGGAGCTGTTTTTT. Its translation: CAISQGGLAGPGTGELFF.

This clone rates as medium-sized (0.01 to 0.1%). The gene calls are TRBV30 and TRBJ1-3; D unclear. Trimming removed 4 bases at V and 4 bases at J, with 8 bases between. The CDR3 contains 12 residues. Germline CDR1 reads GTSNPN; CDR2 reads SVGIG (reference sequence). This chain's CDR3 is CAWKKAGNTIYF. The DNA of the CDR3 is TGTGCCTGGAAGAAAGCCGGAAACACCATATATTTT.

J is TRBJ1-6 and V is TRBV7-2, with TRBD1 matching 7 bases. Germline lookup yields CDR1 SGHTA and CDR2 FQGNSA. With 5 bases clipped from V and 6 bases from J, the junction kept 4 bases outside the gene matches. This CDR3 is built from 14 residues. The CDR3 coding sequence is TGTGCCAGCAGCCCGCGACAGGGTAATTCACCCCTCCACTTT. Its translation is CASSPRQGNSPLHF.

The chain employs TRBV6-5 and TRBJ2-3, with D possibly TRBD2 on 6 matching bases. CDR1 is MNHEY and CDR2 is SVGAGI in the germline V gene. This CDR3 comprises 16 residues. Deletions cut 0 bases from V and 2 bases from J, with 12 bases between. The CDR3 nucleotides read TGTGCCAGCAGTTACTCGATGATAGCGGCCACAGATACGCAGTATTTT. This sequence encodes CASSYSMIAATDTQYF.

This chain joins TRBV3-1 (or the pseudogene TRBV3-2) and TRBJ2-1; unclear D gene. Per the germline V gene, CDR1 is LGHDT and CDR2 is YNNKEL (reference sequence). V was pared by 0 bases and J by 7 bases, with 13 bases between. This CDR3 region has 15 residues. Here the CDR3 reads CASSQDYSSLNEQFF. DNA of the CDR3: TGTGCCAGCAGCCAAGACTACTCCTCCCTGAATGAGCAGTTCTTC.

This rearrangement joins TRBV29-1 to TRBJ1-5; TRBD1 agrees at 9 bases. This CDR3 is 13 amino acids long. V shed 4 bases, J shed 7 bases, and the junction held 5 bases outside the gene matches. Per the germline V gene, CDR1 is SQVTM and CDR2 is ANQGSEA. This CDR3 reads CSVGGTGSQPQHF. DNA of the CDR3: TGCAGCGTTGGGGGGACAGGGTCCCAGCCCCAGCATTTT.

CDR3 protein: CASSQDRGKEDQYF. The CDR3 nucleotides read TGTGCCAGCAGCCAGGACAGGGGAAAGGAGGACCAGTACTTC. The rearrangement joins TRBV4-2 to TRBJ2-5; 9 nucleotides match TRBD1. With V trimmed by 3 bases and J by 10 bases, 9 bases remained unmatched. The germline V gene encodes CDR1 LGHNA and CDR2 YNFKEQ. The CDR3 has 14 residues.

The V call is TRBV7-9, the J call TRBJ2-1, with D possibly matching TRBD2 (6 bases). Between the trimmed V and J ends, which lost 5 bases and 5 bases, there was a span of 13 bases. CDR1 is SEHNR, CDR2 FQNEAQ, per germline (reference sequence). CDR3 size: 14 residues. CDR3 loop: CASSPGLADNEQFF. The CDR3 bases are TGTGCCAGCAGCCCCGGGTTAGCGGACAATGAGCAGTTCTTC.

In its sample, this clone was seen a few times. The J gene is TRBJ2-1, the V gene TRBV24-1, with 16 bases aligning to TRBD2. CDR1 KGHDR and CDR2 SFDVKD come from the germline V gene. The V and J ends lost 6 bases and 8 bases, in that order; junction bases with no gene match: 9. The CDR3 has 17 amino acids. CDR3 DNA sequence: TGTGCCACCAGTTCCAACCTCGGGACTAGCGGGGGGGATGAGCAGTTCTTC. Translating it yields CATSSNLGTSGGDEQFF.

The V and J genes are TRBV12-3 or TRBV12-4 and TRBJ2-1; 7 positions agree with TRBD1. V trimming: 7 bases; J trimming: 3 bases; junction bases outside the gene matches: 3. The CDR3 is 13 amino acids. The CDR3 coding sequence is TGTGCCAGCACCAGGGACAGCTACAATGAGCAGTTCTTC. This sequence encodes CASTRDSYNEQFF.

This clone was picked up a small number of times. This chain joins TRBV3-1 (or the pseudogene TRBV3-2) and TRBJ1-6; TRBD1 matches at 8 bases. The CDR3 is 16 residues long. Looked up from germline, CDR1 is LGHDT and CDR2 is YNNKEL (reference sequence). V was pared by 3 bases and J by 9 bases, with 10 bases of the junction left unmatched. CDR3 loop: CASSHVSRGPGSPLHF. In DNA form, the CDR3 reads TGTGCCAGCAGCCACGTCAGCAGGGGGCCGGGTTCACCCCTCCACTTT.

CDR3 in DNA: TGTGCCAGCCAAAGGGAGGGGACCGGGGAGCTGTTTTTT. It translates to CASQREGTGELFF. The V and J genes are TRBV19 and TRBJ2-2, with TRBD2 matching 7 bases. After removal of 9 bases from V and 5 bases from J, the junction contained 6 bases not matched to a gene. CDR3 length: 13 residues. CDR1 and CDR2 from the germline V gene are LNHDA and SQIVND (reference sequence).

A word on this clone: At one end, the junction sequence differs from germline, possibly due to a read error. The chain links TRBV7-7 to TRBJ2-5; 10 bases line up with TRBD1. The CDR3 has 15 residues. CDR1 is SSHAT, CDR2 FNYEAQ, per germline (reference sequence). CDR3 nucleotides: TGTGCTAGCAGCCAGGATCGGACAGGGGGAGAGACCCAGTACTTC. This sequence encodes CASSQDRTGGETQYF.